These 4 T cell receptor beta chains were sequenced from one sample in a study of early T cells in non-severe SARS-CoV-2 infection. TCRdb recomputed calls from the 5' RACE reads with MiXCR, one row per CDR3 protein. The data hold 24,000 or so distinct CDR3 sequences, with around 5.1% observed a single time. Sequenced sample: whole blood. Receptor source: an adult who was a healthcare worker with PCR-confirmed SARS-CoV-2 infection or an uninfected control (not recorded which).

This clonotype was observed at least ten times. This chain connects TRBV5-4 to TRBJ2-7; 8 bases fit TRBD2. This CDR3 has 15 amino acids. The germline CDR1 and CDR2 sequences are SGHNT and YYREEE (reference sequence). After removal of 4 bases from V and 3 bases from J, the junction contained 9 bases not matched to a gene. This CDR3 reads CASSKGLVQNYEQYF. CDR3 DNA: TGTGCCAGCAGCAAGGGACTAGTTCAGAACTACGAGCAGTACTTC.

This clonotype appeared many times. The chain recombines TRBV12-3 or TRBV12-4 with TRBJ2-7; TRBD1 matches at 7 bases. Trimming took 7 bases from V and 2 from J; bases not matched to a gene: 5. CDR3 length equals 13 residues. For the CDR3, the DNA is TGTGCCAGCACCATAGGGACAGCCTACGAGCAGTACTTC. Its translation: CASTIGTAYEQYF.

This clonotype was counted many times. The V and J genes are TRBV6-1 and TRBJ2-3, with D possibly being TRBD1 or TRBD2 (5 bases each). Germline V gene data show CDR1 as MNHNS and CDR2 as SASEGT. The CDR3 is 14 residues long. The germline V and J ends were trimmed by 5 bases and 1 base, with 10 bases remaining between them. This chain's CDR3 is CASSTGPGTDTQYF. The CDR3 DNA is TGTGCCAGCAGTACGGGGCCCGGCACAGATACGCAGTATTTT.

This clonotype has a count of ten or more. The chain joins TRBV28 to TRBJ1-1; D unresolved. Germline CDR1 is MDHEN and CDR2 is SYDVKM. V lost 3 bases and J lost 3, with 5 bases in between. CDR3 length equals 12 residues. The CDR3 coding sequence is TGTGCCAGCAGTTTGGGGTACACTGAAGCTTTCTTT. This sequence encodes CASSLGYTEAFF. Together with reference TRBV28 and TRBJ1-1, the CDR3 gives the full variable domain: DVKVTQSSRYLVKRTGEKVFLECVQDMDHENMFWYRQDPGLGLRLIYFSYDVKMKEKGDIPEGYSVSREKKERFSLILESASTNQTSMYLCASSLGYTEAFFGQGTRLTVV.